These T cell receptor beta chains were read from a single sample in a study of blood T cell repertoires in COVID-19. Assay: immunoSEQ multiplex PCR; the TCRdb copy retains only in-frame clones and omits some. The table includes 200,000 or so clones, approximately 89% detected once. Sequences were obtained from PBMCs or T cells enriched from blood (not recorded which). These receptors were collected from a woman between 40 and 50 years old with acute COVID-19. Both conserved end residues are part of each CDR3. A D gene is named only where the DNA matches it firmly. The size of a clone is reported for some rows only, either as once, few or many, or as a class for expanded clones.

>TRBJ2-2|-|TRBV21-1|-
CASSKAGQGEIANTGELFF
TGTGCCAGCAGCAAAGCTGGACAGGGGGAAATCGCGAACACCGGGGAGCTGTTTTTT
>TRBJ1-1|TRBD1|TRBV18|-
CASSQSGTGNTEAFF
TGTGCCAGCTCACAATCCGGGACAGGAAACACTGAAGCTTTCTTT
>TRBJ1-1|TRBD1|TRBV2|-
CASRASVTSGTGFEAFF
TGTGCCAGCAGGGCCTCCGTGACTTCCGGGACAGGATTTGAAGCTTTCTTT
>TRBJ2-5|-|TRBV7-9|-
CASSLLTGNGETQYF
TGTGCCAGCAGCCTCCTAACAGGGAATGGAGAGACCCAGTACTTC
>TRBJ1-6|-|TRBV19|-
CASSKRQVSNSPLHF
TGTGCCAGTAGTAAGAGACAGGTTTCTAATTCACCCCTCCACTTT
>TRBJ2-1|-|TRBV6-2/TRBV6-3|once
CASSIITGTSPYNEQFF
TGTGCCAGCAGCATCATCACCGGGACATCTCCTTACAATGAGCAGTTCTTC
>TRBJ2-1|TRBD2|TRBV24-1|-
CATSDPGLAGGNEQFF
TGTGCCACCAGTGACCCCGGACTAGCGGGGGGCAATGAGCAGTTCTTC
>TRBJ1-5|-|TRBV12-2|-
CASRLGGQPQHF
TGTGCAAGTCGCTTAGGAGGGCAGCCCCAGCATTTT
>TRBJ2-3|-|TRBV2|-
CASTVGGGTDTQYF
TGTGCCAGCACAGTCGGGGGAGGCACAGATACGCAGTATTTT
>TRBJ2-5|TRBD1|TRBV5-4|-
CASSSGDRGGQETQYF
TGTGCCAGCAGCTCAGGGGACAGGGGGGGCCAAGAGACCCAGTACTTC
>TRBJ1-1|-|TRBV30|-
CAWGPLGTEAFF
TGTGCCTGGGGTCCTCTCGGGACTGAAGCTTTCTTT
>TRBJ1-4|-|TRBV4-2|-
CASSFRGGINEKLFF
TGTGCCAGCAGCTTCCGGGGGGGGATTAATGAAAAACTGTTTTTT
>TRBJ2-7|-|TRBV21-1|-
CASSPQGSTYEQYF
TGTGCCAGCAGCCCGCAGGGATCGACCTACGAGCAGTACTTC
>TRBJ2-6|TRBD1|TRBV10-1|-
CASSPGQGFSGANVLTF
TGCGCCAGCAGTCCGGGACAGGGGTTCTCTGGGGCCAACGTCCTGACTTTC
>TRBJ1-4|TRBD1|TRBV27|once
CASSPSTGISVIEKLFF
TGTGCCAGCAGTCCATCGACAGGGATTAGTGTAATTGAAAAACTGTTTTTT
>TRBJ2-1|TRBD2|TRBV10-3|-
CAISGVWVGLADNEQFF
TGTGCCATCAGTGGGGTCTGGGTAGGACTAGCGGACAATGAGCAGTTCTTC
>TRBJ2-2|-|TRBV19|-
CASSINRNTGELFF
TGTGCCAGTAGTATCAACAGGAACACCGGGGAGCTGTTTTTT
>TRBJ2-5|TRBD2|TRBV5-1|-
CASSWTTSGSRETQYF
TGCGCCAGCAGCTGGACCACTAGCGGGAGCCGAGAGACCCAGTACTTC
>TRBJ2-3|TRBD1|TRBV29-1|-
CSARTGGTDTQYF
TGCAGCGCTCGGACAGGGGGCACAGATACGCAGTATTTT
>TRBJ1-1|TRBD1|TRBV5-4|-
CASSLVSWTGNTEAFF
TGTGCCAGCAGCTTGGTTTCCTGGACAGGCAACACTGAAGCTTTCTTT
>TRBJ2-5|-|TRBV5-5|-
CASSPGGVETQYF
TGTGCCAGCAGCCCGGGCGGGGTAGAGACCCAGTACTTC
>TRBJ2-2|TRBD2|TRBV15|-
CATSTLAGDTGELFF
TGTGCCACCAGCACACTAGCGGGAGACACCGGGGAGCTGTTTTTT
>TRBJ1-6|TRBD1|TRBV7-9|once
CASSPIQGAYSPLHF
TGTGCCAGCAGCCCAATTCAGGGGGCCTATTCACCCCTCCACTTT
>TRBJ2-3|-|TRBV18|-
CASSPFYGTDTQYF
TGTGCCAGCTCACCATTCTACGGCACAGATACGCAGTATTTT
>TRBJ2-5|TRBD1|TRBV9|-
CASSVGDRYSPETQYF
TGTGCCAGCAGCGTAGGGGACAGGTATTCTCCGGAGACCCAGTACTTC
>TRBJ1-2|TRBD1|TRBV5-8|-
CASSRTGQGYTF
TGTGCCAGCAGTCGGACAGGGCAAGGCTACACCTTC
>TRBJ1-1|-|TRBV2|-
CASQEGTLNTEAFF
TGTGCCAGCCAGGAGGGGACCTTGAACACTGAAGCTTTCTTT
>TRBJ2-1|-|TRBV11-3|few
CASSLLAREQFF
TGTGCCAGCAGCTTGCTAGCTCGTGAGCAGTTCTTC
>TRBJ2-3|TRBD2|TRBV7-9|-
CASSLGLADTDTQYF
TGTGCCAGCAGCTTAGGACTAGCGGACACAGATACGCAGTATTTT
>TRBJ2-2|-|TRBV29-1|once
CSVWDSNTGELFF
TGCAGCGTTTGGGACTCCAACACCGGGGAGCTGTTTTTT
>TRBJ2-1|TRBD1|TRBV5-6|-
CASSLVDRGPYNEQFF
TGTGCCAGCAGCTTGGTGGACAGGGGGCCTTACAATGAGCAGTTCTTC
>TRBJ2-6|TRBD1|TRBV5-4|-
CASSSPSAGGTGANVLTF
TGTGCCAGCAGCTCCCCATCCGCAGGGGGTACCGGGGCCAACGTCCTGACTTTC
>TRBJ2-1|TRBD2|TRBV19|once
CASSMRRTSGNNEQFF
TGTGCCAGTAGTATGAGGAGGACTAGCGGAAACAATGAGCAGTTCTTC
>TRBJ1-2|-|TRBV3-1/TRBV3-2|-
CASSQPQPGLYFYGYTF
TGTGCCAGCAGCCAGCCCCAGCCGGGACTCTACTTCTATGGCTACACCTTC
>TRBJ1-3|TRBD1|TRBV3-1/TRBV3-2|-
CASMQDRPLLRNTIYF
TGTGCCAGCATGCAGGACAGGCCTCTCTTGAGAAACACCATATATTTT
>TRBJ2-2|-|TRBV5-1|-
CASSPSTRTGELFF
TGCGCCAGCAGCCCTTCGACTAGAACCGGGGAGCTGTTTTTT
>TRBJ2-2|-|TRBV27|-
CASSLIAGSWTGELFF
TGTGCCAGCAGTTTAATTGCGGGATCATGGACCGGGGAGCTGTTTTTT
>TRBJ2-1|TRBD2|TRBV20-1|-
CSASPGGPTPYNEQFF
TGCAGTGCTAGTCCGGGGGGACCTACCCCATACAATGAGCAGTTCTTC
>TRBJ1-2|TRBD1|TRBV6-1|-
CASSEALRQGAGGYTF
TGTGCCAGCAGTGAAGCGCTGCGACAGGGGGCCGGTGGCTACACCTTC
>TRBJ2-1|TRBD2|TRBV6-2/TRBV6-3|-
CASSGLAGANSYNEQFF
TGTGCCAGCAGCGGACTAGCGGGAGCAAACTCCTACAATGAGCAGTTCTTC
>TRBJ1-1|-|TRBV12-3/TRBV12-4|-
CASSFGRDTEAFF
TGTGCCAGCAGTTTCGGTCGAGACACTGAAGCTTTCTTT
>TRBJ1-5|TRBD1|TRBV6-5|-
CASSYLGQGVLAQHF
TGTGCCAGCAGTTACTTGGGGCAGGGGGTTTTAGCCCAGCATTTT
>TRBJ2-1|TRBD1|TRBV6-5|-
CASSSGQGARNEQFF
TGTGCCAGCAGTAGCGGGCAGGGGGCACGCAATGAGCAGTTCTTC
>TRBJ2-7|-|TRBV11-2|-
CASSPGRFYEQYF
TGTGCCAGCAGCCCTGGGCGTTTCTACGAGCAGTACTTC
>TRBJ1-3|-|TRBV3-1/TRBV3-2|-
CASSRGLGDTIYF
TGTGCCAGCAGCCGCGGACTTGGAGACACCATATATTTT
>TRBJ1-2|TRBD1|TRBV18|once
CASSPEDRAYGYTF
TGTGCCAGCTCACCCGAGGACAGGGCCTATGGCTACACCTTC
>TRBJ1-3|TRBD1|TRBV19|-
CASSIRTGFANSGNTIYF
TGTGCCAGTAGTATACGGACAGGGTTCGCTAACTCTGGAAACACCATATATTTT
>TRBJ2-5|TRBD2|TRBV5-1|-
CASSGGSGAETQYF
TGCGCCAGCAGCGGTGGTAGCGGGGCTGAGACCCAGTACTTC
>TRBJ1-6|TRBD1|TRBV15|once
CATSTQGQGNSPLHF
TGTGCCACCAGCACCCAAGGACAGGGAAATTCACCCCTCCACTTT
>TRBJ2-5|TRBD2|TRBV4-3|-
CASNRGGPETQYF
TGCGCCAGCAACCGGGGGGGACCGGAGACCCAGTACTTC
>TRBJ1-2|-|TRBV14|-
CASSQVGKAGHYGYTF
TGTGCCAGCAGCCAAGTTGGTAAAGCAGGGCACTATGGCTACACCTTC
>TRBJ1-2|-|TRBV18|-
CASSPSAGLDGYTF
TGTGCCAGCTCACCGTCGGCGGGGCTCGATGGCTACACCTTC
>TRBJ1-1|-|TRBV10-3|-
CAISVQGSNTEAFF
TGTGCCATCAGCGTACAGGGCTCGAACACTGAAGCTTTCTTT